This TCR beta chain derives from a study of blood T cell repertoires in COVID-19. The assay was immunoSEQ multiplex PCR, and TCRdb's table has in-frame clones only and misses some. Of around 340,000 clones in the sample, roughly 89% were seen once. The germline CDR1 and CDR2 sequences are SNHLY and FYNNEI. The CDR3 sequence is 13 residues long. V shed 7 bases, J shed 5 bases, and the junction held 4 bases outside the gene matches. Specimen: peripheral blood. The receptor was isolated from a woman aged 60-70 years with COVID-19, enrolled during active disease. The gene calls are TRBV2 and TRBJ1-1; 10 bases match TRBD1. As DNA, the CDR3 is TGTGCCAGCACCTCGGACAGGGGGACTGAAGCTTTCTTT. Amino acid sequence: CASTSDRGTEAFF.